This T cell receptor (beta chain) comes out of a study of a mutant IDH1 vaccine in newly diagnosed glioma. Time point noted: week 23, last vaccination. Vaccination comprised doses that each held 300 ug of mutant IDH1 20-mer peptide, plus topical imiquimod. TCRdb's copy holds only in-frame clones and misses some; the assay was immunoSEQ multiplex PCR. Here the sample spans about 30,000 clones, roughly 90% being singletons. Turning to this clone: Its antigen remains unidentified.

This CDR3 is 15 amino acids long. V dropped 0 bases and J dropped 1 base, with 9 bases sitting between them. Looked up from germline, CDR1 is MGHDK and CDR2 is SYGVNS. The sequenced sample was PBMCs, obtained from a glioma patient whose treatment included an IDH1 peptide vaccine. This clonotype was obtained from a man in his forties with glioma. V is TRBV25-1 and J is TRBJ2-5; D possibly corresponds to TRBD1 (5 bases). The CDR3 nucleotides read TGTGCCAGCAGTGAATATCGACAGACCCAAGAGACCCAGTACTTC. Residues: CASSEYRQTQETQYF.